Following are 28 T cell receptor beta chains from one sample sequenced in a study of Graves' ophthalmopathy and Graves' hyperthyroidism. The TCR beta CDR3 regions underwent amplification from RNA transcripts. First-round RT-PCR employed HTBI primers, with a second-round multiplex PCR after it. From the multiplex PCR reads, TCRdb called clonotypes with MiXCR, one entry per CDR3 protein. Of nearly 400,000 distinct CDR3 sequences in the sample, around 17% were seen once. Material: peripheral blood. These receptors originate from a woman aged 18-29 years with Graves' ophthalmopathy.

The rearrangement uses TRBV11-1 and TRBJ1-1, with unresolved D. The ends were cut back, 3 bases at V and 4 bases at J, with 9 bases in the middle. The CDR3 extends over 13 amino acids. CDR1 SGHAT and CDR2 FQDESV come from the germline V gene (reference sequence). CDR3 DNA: TGTGCCAGCAGCTTCGGTAGTGGCACTGAAGCTTTCTTT. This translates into CASSFGSGTEAFF. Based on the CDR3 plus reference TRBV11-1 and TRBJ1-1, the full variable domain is EAEVAQSPRYKITEKSQAVAFWCDPISGHATLYWYRQILGQGPELLVQFQDESVVDDSQLPKDRFSAERLKGVDSTLKIQPAELGDSAMYLCASSFGSGTEAFFGQGTRLTVV.

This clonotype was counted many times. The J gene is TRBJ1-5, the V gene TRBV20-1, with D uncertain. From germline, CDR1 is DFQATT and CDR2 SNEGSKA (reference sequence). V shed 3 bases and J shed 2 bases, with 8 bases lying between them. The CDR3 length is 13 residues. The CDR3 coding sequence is TGCAGTGCTAGGGTGGATGGCAATCAGCCCCAGCATTTT. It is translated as CSARVDGNQPQHF.

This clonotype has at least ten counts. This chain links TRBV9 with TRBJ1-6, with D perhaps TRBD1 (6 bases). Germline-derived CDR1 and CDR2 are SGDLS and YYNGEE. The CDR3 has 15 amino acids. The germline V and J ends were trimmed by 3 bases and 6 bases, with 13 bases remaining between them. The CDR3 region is CASSAPRGPNSPLHF. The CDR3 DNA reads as TGTGCCAGCAGCGCTCCTCGGGGGCCTAATTCACCCCTCCACTTT.

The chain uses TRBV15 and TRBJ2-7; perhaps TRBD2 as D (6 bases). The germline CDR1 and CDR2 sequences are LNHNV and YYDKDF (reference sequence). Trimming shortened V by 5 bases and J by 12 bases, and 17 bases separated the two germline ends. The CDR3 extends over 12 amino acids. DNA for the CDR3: TGTGCCACCAGCGGAGGGTCAGGGACCTTGTACTTC. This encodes CATSGGSGTLYF.

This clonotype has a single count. This CDR3 reads CASSQKTGHSPLHF. CDR3 coding DNA: TGCGCCAGCAGCCAAAAGACAGGCCATTCACCCCTCCACTTT. J is TRBJ1-6 and V is TRBV4-1; possibly TRBD1 for D (6 bases). Germline CDR1 reads MGHRA; CDR2 reads YSYEKL. CDR3 length: 14 residues. Trimming took off 2 bases at V and 8 bases at J, with 10 bases between the two ends.

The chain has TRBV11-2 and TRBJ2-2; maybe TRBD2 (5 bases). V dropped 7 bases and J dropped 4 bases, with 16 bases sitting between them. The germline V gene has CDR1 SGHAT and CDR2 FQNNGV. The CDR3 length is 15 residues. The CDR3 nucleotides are TGTGCCAGCACCGCCACTAGAAGCTTCACCGGGGAGCTGTTTTTT. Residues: CASTATRSFTGELFF.

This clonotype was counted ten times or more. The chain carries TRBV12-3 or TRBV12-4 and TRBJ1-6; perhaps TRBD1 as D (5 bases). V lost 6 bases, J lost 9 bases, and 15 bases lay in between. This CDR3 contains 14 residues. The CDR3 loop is CASRMGRGVSPLHF. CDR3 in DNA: TGTGCCAGCAGGATGGGACGAGGAGTTTCACCCCTCCACTTT.

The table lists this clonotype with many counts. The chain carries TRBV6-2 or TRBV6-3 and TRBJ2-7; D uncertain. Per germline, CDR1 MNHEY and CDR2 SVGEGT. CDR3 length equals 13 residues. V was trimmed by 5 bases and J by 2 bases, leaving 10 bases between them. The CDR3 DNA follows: TGTGCCAGCAGTCCCCGGAATGCCTACGAGCAGTACTTC. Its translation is CASSPRNAYEQYF.

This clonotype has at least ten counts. CDR3 nucleotides: TGTGCCAGCAGTCCTCAGGGGTTTAGCTCCTACGAGCAGTACTTC. The encoded protein is CASSPQGFSSYEQYF. The chain employs TRBV6-1 and TRBJ2-7, with D maybe TRBD1 (6 bases). The germline V gene has CDR1 MNHNS and CDR2 SASEGT. The CDR3 covers 15 residues. Trimming took off 5 bases at V and 0 bases at J, with 14 bases between the two ends.

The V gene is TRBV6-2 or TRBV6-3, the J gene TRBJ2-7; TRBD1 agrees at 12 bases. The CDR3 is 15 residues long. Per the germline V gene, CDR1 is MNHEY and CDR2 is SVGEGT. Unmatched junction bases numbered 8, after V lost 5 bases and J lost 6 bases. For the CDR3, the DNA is TGTGCCAGCAGTCCTGCTGGGACAGGGGGCCTCGAGCAGTACTTC. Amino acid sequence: CASSPAGTGGLEQYF.

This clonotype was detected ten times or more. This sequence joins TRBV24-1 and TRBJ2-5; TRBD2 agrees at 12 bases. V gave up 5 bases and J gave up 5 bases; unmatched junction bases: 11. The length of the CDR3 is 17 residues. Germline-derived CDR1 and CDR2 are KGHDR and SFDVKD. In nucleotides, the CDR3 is TGTGCCACCAGTGTCCCTAGCGGGAGGGGCCTGGGGGAGACCCAGTACTTC. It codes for CATSVPSGRGLGETQYF.

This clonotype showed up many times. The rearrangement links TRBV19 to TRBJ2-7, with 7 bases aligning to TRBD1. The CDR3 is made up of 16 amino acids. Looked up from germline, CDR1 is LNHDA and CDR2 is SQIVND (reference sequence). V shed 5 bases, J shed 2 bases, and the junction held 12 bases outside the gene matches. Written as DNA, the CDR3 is TGTGCCAGTAGTTCTCGACGGACAGGTCAGGCCTACGAGCAGTACTTC. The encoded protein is CASSSRRTGQAYEQYF.

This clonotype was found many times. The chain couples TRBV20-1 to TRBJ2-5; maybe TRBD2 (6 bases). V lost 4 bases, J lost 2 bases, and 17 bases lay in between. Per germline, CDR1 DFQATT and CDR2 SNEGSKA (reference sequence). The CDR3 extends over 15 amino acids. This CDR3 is CSATTTAGLQETQYF. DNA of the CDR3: TGCAGTGCTACTACTACTGCGGGACTGCAAGAGACCCAGTACTTC.

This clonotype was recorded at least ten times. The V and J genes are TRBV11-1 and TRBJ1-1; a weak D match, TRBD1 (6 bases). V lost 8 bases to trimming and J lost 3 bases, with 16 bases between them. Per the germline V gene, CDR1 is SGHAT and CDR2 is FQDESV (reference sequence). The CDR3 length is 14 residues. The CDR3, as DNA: TGTGCCAGCCCAGGGGCGCCGGGGGACACTGAAGCTTTCTTT. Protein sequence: CASPGAPGDTEAFF.

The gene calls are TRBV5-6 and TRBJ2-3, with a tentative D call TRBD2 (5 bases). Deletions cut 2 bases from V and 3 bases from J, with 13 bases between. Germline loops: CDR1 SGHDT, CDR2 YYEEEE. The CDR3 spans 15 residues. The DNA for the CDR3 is TGTGCCAGCAGCTTTCGGGGAAGAATAACAGATACGCAGTATTTT. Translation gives CASSFRGRITDTQYF.

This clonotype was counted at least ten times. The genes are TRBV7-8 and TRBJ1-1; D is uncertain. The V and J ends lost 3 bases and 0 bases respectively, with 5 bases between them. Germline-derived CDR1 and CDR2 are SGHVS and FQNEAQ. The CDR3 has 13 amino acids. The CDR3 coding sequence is TGTGCCAGCAGCTTCCTCTTGAACACTGAAGCTTTCTTT. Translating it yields CASSFLLNTEAFF.

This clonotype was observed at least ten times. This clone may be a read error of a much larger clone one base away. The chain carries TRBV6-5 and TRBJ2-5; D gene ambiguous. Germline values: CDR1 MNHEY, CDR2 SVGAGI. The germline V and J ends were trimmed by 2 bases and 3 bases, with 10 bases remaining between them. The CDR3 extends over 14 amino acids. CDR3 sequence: CASSYPTTKETQYF. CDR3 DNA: TGTGCCAGCAGTTACCCCACAACCAAAGAGACCCAGTACTTC.

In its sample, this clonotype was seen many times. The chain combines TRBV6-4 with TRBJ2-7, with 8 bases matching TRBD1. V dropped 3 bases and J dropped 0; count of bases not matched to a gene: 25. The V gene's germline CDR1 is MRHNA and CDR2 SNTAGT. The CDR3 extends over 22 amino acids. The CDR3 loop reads CASSDRVLSGTGSSLSSYEQYF. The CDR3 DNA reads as TGTGCCAGCAGTGATAGGGTGCTGAGTGGGACAGGTTCGTCACTGAGCTCCTACGAGCAGTACTTC.

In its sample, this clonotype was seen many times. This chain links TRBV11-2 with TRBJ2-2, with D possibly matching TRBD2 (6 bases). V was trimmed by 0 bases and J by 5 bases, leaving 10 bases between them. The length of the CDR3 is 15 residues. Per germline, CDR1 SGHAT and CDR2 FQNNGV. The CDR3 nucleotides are TGTGCCAGCAGCTTAGATCCTAGCGAGACCGGGGAGCTGTTTTTT. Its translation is CASSLDPSETGELFF. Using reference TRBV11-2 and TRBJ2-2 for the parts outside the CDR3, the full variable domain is EAGVAQSPRYKIIEKRQSVAFWCNPISGHATLYWYQQILGQGPKLLIQFQNNGVVDDSQLPKDRFSAERLKGVDSTLKIQPAKLEDSAVYLCASSLDPSETGELFFGEGSRLTVL.

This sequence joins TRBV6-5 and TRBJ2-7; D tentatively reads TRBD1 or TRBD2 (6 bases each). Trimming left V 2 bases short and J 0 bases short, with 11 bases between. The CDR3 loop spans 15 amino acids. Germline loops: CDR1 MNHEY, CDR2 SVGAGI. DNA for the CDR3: TGTGCCAGCAGTTACGGGGGGCCTCTCTCCTACGAGCAGTACTTC. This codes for CASSYGGPLSYEQYF.

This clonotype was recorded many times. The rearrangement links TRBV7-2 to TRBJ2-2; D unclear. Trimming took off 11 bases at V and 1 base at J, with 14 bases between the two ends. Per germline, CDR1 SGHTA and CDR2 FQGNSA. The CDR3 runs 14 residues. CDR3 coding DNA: TGTGCCTCCCCCCGGGTCCTGAACACCGGGGAGCTGTTTTTT. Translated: CASPRVLNTGELFF. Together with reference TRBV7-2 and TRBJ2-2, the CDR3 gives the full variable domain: GAGVSQSPSNKVTEKGKDVELRCDPISGHTALYWYRQSLGQGLEFLIYFQGNSAPDKSGLPSDRFSAERTGGSVSTLTIQRTQQEDSAVYLCASPRVLNTGELFFGEGSRLTVL.

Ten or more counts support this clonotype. CDR3 sequence reads: CATSSSWAGQGSYNSPLHF. The DNA of the CDR3 is TGTGCCACCAGCAGCAGTTGGGCAGGACAGGGGTCCTATAATTCACCCCTCCACTTT. J is TRBJ1-6 and V is TRBV15; 9 nucleotides match TRBD1. V was clipped by 3 bases and J by 1 base; unmatched bases: 10. Germline V gene sequence: CDR1 LNHNV, CDR2 YYDKDF (reference sequence). The CDR3 spans 19 residues.

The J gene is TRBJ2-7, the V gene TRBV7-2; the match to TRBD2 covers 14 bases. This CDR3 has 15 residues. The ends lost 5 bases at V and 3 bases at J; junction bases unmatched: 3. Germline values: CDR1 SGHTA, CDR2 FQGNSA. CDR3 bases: TGTGCCAGCAGCGGGACTAGCGGGAGACTCTACGAGCAGTACTTC. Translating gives CASSGTSGRLYEQYF.

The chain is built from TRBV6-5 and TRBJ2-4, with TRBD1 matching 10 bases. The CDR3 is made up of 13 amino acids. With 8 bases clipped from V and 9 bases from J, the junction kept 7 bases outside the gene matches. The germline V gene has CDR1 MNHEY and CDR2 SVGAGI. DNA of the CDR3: TGTGCCAGCGGAGACAGGGGGCGCGGCATTCAGTACTTC. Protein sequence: CASGDRGRGIQYF.

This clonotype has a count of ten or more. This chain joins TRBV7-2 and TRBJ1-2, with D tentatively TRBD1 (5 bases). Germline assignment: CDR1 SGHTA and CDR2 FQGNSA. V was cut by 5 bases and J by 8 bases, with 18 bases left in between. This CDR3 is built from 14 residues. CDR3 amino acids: CASSRDRGFGGYTF. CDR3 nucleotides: TGTGCCAGCAGCCGGGACCGGGGTTTTGGGGGCTACACCTTC.

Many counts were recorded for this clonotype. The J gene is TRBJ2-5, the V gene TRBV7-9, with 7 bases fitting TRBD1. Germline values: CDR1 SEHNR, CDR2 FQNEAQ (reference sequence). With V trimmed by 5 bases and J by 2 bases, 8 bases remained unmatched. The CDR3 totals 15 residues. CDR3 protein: CASSGAGRGQETQYF. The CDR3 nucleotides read TGTGCCAGCAGCGGCGCCGGCAGGGGGCAAGAGACCCAGTACTTC. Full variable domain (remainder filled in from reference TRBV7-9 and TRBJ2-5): DTGVSQNPRHKITKRGQNVTFRCDPISEHNRLYWYRQTLGQGPEFLTYFQNEAQLEKSRLLSDRFSAERPKGSFSTLEIQRTEQGDSAMYLCASSGAGRGQETQYFGPGTRLLVL.

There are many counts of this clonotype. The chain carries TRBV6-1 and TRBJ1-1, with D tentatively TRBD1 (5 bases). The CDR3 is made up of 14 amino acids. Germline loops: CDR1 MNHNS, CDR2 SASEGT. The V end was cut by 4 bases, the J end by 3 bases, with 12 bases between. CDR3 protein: CASSGGGFYTEAFF. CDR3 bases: TGTGCCAGCAGTGGGGGGGGATTCTACACTGAAGCTTTCTTT.

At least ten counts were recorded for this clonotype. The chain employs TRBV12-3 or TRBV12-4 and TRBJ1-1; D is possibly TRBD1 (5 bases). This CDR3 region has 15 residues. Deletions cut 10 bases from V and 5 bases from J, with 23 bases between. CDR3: CATTEGRGAGTEAFF. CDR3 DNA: TGTGCCACCACCGAGGGGCGAGGGGCAGGTACTGAAGCTTTCTTT.